This T cell receptor (beta chain) stems from a study of memory CD4+ T cells and cytomegalovirus serostatus. The CDR3 is 13 residues long. In germline, CDR1 is MNHNS, CDR2 SASEGT. The J segment lost 7 bases and the V segment lost 4 bases, leaving 2 bases of the junction unmatched. Concerning this clone itself: Its antigen is unknown.

Single viable CD3+CD4+CD8-CD45RO+ cells were sorted as the memory CD4+ T cells. CMV serostatus came from serum IgG against pp150, pp28, p38, p52. The method was immunoSEQ multiplex PCR; TCRdb's version includes in-frame clones alone and lacks a portion of them. The table includes tens of thousands of clones, just under 80% detected once. Study outcomes and limitations: Repertoires predicted CMV serostatus with median bootstrapped AUC of about 0.96. Of 150 to 200 reported CMV TCRbeta sequences, around 63 were found in memory CD4+ repertoires.

The receptor was isolated from an adult in good health and CMV-seronegative. The chain uses TRBV6-1 and TRBJ1-5; TRBD1 matches 9 bases. Source material: memory CD4+ T cells from blood. The CDR3 reads CASSGQGVQPQHF. CDR3 sequence (DNA): TGTGCCAGCAGTGGACAGGGGGTGCAGCCCCAGCATTTT.